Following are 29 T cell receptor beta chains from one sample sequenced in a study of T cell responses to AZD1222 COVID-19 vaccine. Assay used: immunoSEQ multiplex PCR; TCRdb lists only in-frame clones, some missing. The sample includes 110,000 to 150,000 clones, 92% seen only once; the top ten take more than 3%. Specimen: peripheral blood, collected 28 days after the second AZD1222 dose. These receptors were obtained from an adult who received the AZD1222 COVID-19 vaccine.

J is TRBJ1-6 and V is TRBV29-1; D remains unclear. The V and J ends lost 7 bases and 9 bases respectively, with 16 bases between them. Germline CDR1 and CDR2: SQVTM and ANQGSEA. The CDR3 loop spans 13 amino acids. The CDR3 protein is CSAQRELGSPLHF. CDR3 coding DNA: TGCAGCGCTCAAAGGGAGTTAGGTTCACCCCTCCACTTT.

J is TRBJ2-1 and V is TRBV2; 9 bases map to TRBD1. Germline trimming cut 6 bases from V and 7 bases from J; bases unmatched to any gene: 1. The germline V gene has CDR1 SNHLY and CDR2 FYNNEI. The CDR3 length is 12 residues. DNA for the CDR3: TGTGCCAGCAGGGACAGGGGTAATGAGCAGTTCTTC. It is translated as CASRDRGNEQFF.

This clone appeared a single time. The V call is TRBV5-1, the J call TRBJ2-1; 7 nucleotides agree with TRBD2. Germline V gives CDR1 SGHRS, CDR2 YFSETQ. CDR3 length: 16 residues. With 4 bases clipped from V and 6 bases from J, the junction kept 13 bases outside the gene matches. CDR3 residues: CASSPGMAGAGNEQFF. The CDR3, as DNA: TGCGCCAGCAGCCCTGGGATGGCGGGAGCAGGCAATGAGCAGTTCTTC.

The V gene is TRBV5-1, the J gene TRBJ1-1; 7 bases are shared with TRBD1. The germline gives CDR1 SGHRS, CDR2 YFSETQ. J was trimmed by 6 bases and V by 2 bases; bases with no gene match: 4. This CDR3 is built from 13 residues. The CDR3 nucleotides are TGCGCCAGCAGCTTCGGGGGGACAGCTGAAGCTTTCTTT. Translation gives CASSFGGTAEAFF.

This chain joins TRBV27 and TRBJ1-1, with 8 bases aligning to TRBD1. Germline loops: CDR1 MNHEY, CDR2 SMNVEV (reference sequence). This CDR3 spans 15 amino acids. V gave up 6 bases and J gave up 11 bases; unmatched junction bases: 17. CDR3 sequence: CASSPSGQGVVGAFF. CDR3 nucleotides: TGTGCCAGCAGCCCAAGCGGACAGGGCGTAGTGGGTGCTTTCTTT.

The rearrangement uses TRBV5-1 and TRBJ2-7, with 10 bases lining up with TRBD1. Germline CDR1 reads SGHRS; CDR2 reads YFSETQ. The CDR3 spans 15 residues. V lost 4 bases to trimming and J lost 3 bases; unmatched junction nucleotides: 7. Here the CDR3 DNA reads TGCGCCAGCAGCCTGGGGACAGGGGCGGTCTACGAGCAGTACTTC. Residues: CASSLGTGAVYEQYF.

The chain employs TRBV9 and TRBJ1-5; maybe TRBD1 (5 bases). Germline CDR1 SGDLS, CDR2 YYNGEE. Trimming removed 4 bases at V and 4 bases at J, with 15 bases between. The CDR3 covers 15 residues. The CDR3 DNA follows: TGTGCCAGCAGCCTGCGGGACGACGGAAATCAGCCCCAGCATTTT. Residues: CASSLRDDGNQPQHF.

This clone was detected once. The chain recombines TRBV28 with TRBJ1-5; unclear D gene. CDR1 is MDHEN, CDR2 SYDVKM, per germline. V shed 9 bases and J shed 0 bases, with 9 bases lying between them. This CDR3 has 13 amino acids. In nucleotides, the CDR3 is TGTGCCAGTTCTCGGGATAGCAATCAGCCCCAGCATTTT. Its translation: CASSRDSNQPQHF.

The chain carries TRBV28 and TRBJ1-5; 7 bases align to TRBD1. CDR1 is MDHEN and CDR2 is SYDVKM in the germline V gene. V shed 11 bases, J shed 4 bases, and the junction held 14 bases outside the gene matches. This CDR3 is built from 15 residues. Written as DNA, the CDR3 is TGTGCCTGCTCGACAGGGACGGGGAGGAATCAGCCCCAGCATTTT. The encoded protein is CACSTGTGRNQPQHF.

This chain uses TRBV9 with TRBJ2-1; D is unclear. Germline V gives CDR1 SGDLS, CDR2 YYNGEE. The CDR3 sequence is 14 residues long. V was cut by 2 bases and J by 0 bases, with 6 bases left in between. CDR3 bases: TGTGCCAGCAGCGTGCAGGACTCCTACAATGAGCAGTTCTTC. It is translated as CASSVQDSYNEQFF.

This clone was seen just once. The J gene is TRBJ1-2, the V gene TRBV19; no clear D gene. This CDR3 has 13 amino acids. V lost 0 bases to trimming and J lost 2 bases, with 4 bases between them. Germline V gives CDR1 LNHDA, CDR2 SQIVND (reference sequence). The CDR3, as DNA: TGTGCCAGTAGTATAGACGGCAACTATGGCTACACCTTC. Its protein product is CASSIDGNYGYTF.

Written as DNA, the CDR3 is TGCGCCAGCAGCTTGGCAAGGGGACAGAGCTCCTACAATGAGCAGTTCTTC. It specifies CASSLARGQSSYNEQFF. The chain uses TRBV5-1 and TRBJ2-1; TRBD1 aligns across 7 bases. CDR1 SGHRS and CDR2 YFSETQ come from the germline V gene. J gave up 0 bases and V 0 bases, and 6 bases lay outside the gene matches. The length of the CDR3 is 17 residues.

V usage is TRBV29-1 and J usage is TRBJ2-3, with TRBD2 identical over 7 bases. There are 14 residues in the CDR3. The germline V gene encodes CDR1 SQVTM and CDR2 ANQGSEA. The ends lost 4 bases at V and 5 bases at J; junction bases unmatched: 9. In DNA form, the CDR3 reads TGCAGCGTTGGCCATGGCGGGAGCGAAGATACGCAGTATTTT. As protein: CSVGHGGSEDTQYF.

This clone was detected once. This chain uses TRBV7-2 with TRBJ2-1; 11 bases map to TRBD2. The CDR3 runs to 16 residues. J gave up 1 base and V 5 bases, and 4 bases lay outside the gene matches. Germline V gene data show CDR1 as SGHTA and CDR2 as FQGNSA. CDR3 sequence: CASSLLAGGSYNEQFF. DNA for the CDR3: TGTGCCAGCAGCCTTCTAGCGGGAGGTTCCTACAATGAGCAGTTCTTC.

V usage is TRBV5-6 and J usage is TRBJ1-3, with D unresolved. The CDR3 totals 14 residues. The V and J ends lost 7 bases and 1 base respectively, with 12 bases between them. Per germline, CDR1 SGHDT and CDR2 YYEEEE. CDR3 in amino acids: CASVILGSGNTIYF. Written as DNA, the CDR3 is TGTGCCAGCGTCATCCTGGGGTCTGGAAACACCATATATTTT.

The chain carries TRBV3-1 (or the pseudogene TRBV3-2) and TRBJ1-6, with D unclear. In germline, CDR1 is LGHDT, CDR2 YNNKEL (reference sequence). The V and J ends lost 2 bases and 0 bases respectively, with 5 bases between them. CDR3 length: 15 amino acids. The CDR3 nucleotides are TGTGCCAGCAGCCAACTCGGCTCCTATAATTCACCCCTCCACTTT. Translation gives CASSQLGSYNSPLHF.

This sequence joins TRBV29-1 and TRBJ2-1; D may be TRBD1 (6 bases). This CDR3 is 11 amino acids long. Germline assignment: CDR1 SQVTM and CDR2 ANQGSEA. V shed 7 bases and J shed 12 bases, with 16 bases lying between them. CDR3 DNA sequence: TGCAGCGCCACGGACAGTTCGGTGCAGTTCTTC. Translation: CSATDSSVQFF.

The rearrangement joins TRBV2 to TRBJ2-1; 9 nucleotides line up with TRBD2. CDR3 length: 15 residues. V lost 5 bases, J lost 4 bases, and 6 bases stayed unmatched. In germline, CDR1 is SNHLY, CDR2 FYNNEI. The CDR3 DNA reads TGTGCCAGCAGTCCAATAGCGGGAGTATACAATGAGCAGTTCTTC. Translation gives CASSPIAGVYNEQFF.

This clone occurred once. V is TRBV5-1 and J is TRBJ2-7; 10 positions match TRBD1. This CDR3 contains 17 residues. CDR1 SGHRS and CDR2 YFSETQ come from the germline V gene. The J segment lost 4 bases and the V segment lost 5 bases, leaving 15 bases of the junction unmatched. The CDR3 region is CASSTPTTGQGYYEQYF. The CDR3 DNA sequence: TGCGCCAGCAGTACTCCTACCACGGGACAGGGGTATTACGAGCAGTACTTC.

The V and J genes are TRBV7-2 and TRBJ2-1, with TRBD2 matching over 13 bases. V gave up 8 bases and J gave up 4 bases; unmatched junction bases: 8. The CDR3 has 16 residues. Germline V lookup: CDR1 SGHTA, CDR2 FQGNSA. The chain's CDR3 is CASGRTTSGRYNEQFF. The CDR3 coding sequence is TGTGCCAGCGGCAGGACGACTAGCGGGAGGTACAATGAGCAGTTCTTC.

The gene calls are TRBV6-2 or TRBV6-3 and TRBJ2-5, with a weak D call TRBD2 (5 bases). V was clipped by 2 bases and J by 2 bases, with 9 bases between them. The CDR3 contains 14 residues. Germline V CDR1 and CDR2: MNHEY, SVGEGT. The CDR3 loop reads CASSYRSGQETQYF. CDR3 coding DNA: TGTGCCAGCAGTTACCGTTCGGGACAAGAGACCCAGTACTTC.

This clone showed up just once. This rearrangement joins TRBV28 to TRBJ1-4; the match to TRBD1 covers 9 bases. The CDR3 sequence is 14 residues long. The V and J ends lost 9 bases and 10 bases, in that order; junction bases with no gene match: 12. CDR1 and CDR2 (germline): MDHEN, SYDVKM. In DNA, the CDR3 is TGTGCCAGTTCCGGGCCGACAGGGGGAGTAAAACTGTTTTTT. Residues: CASSGPTGGVKLFF.

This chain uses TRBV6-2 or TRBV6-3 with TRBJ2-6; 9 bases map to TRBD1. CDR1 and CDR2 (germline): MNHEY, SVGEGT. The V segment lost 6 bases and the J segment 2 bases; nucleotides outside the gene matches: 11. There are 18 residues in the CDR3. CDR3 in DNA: TGTGCCAGCAGCCTGGGACAGGGTGGTTATACTGGGGCCAACGTCCTGACTTTC. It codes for CASSLGQGGYTGANVLTF.

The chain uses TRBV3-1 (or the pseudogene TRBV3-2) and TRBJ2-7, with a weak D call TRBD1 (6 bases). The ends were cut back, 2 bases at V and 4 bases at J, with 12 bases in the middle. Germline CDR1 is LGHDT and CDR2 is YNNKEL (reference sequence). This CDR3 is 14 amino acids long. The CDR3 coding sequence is TGTGCCAGCAGCCAATCGGGACACAAGTACGAGCAGTACTTC. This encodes CASSQSGHKYEQYF.

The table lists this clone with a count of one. The CDR3 DNA reads as TGTGCCAGCAGCCAGGGGTCTCCGCGGGGCTACACCTTC. Translating it yields CASSQGSPRGYTF. This chain uses TRBV28 with TRBJ1-2, with D perhaps matching TRBD1 (6 bases). Germline loops: CDR1 MDHEN, CDR2 SYDVKM. There are 13 residues in the CDR3. Trimming cost V 6 bases and J 8 bases, with 16 bases left between them.

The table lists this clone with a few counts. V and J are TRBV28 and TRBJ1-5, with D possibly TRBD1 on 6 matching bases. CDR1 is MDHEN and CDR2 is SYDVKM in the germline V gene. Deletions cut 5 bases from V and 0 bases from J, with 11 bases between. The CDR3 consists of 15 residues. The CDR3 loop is CASSTGQFSNQPQHF. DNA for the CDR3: TGTGCCAGCAGTACAGGACAGTTTAGCAATCAGCCCCAGCATTTT.

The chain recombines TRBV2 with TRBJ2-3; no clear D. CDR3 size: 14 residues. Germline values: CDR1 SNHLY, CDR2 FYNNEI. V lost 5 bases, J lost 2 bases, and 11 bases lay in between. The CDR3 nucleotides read TGTGCCAGCAGTACAAGAGACCTCACAGATACGCAGTATTTT. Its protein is CASSTRDLTDTQYF.

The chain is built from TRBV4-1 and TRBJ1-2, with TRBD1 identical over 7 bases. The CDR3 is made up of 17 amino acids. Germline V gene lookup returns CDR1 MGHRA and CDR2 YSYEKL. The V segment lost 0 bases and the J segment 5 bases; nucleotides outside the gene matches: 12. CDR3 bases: TGCGCCAGCAGCCAAGATCATCAAGCGGGGACAGATTATGGCTACACCTTC. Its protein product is CASSQDHQAGTDYGYTF.

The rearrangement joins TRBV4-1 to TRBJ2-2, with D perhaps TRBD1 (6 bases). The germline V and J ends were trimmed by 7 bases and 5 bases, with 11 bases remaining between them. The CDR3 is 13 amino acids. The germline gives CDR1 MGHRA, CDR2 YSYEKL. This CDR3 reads CASTTTGTGELFF. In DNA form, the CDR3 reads TGCGCCAGCACCACGACAGGTACCGGGGAGCTGTTTTTT.